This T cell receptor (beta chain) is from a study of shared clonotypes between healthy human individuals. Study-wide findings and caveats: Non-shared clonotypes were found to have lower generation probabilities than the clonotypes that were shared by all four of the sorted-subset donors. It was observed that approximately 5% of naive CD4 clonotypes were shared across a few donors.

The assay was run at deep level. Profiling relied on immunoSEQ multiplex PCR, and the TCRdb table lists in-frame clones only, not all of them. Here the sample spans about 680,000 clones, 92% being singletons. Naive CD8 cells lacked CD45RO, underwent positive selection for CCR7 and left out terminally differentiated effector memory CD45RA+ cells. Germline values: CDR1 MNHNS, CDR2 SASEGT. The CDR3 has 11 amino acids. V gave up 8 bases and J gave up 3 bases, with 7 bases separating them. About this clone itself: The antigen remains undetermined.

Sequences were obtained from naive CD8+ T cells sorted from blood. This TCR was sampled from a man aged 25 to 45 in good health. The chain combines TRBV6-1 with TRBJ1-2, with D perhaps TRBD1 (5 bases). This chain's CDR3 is CASETDYGYTF. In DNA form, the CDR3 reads TGTGCCAGCGAGACAGACTATGGCTACACCTTC.